This T cell receptor beta chain was found in a study of PD-L1 blockade in urothelial cancer. As for the study in general: Most of the 29 patients were men whose urothelial cancer was bladder-origin. Analyzed time points were 3 weeks (second dose) and 6 weeks after therapy began. Before enrollment, 0 to 3 chemotherapy regimens had been given to patients.

After removal of 7 bases from V and 5 bases from J, the junction contained 14 bases not matched to a gene. The CDR3 contains 15 residues. The V gene's germline CDR1 is SQVTM and CDR2 ANQGSEA. The time point denotes: peripheral blood 6 weeks after treatment start. Patients' cancers were locally advanced or metastatic urothelial carcinomas. Some clones are missing from TCRdb's copy, which holds only in-frame ones; the method was immunoSEQ multiplex PCR. The sample records about 120,000 clones, around 89% being singletons. The clonotype was recovered from a man in his fifties or sixties with urothelial cancer. The sample here was PBMCs, taken around atezolizumab (anti-PD-L1) treatment. The genes are TRBV29-1 and TRBJ1-2, with 9 bases identical to TRBD1. CDR3 loop: CSARRGQGRGYGYTF. CDR3 sequence (DNA): TGCAGCGCTAGACGCGGACAGGGGCGGGGTTATGGCTACACCTTC.